Listed here are 30 T cell receptor beta chains from one sample, sequenced in a study of beta chain features in type 1 diabetes. Broader study findings: Shortening that was moderate but significant affected the TCRB CDR3s of Type 1 diabetes patients in all four CD4+ subsets.

TCRB transcripts that were expressed got sequenced, as all of the isolated RNA had been reverse transcribed. Sequenced by immunoSEQ multiplex PCR; TCRdb stores in-frame clones only, minus some. Among over 300,000 clones listed, approximately 9.7% were seen once. The antigens of these receptors remain unknown. Sample: central memory CD4+ T cells from blood. Receptors were obtained from a man in his thirties or forties with type 1 diabetes.

This clone was detected a few times. V is TRBV5-1 and J is TRBJ2-7, with TRBD1 matching 7 bases. The V gene's germline CDR1 is SGHRS and CDR2 YFSETQ. This CDR3 spans 15 amino acids. V shed 4 bases and J 1 base; nucleotides not matched to a gene: 8. CDR3 nucleotides: TGCGCCAGCAGCCACGGGGACAGCCGATCCTACGAGCAGTACTTC. The encoded protein is CASSHGDSRSYEQYF. Filled out from reference TRBV5-1 and TRBJ2-7, the complete variable domain reads KAGVTQTPRYLIKTRGQQVTLSCSPISGHRSVSWYQQTPGQGLQFLFEYFSETQRNKGNFPGRFSGRQFSNSRSEMNVSTLELGDSALYLCASSHGDSRSYEQYFGPGTRLTVT.

This clone was counted only a few times. DNA for the CDR3: TGTGCCAGCTCACCGGGACAGAGCTCCTACGAGCAGTACTTC. This sequence encodes CASSPGQSSYEQYF. The chain joins TRBV18 to TRBJ2-7; 7 bases map to TRBD1. The CDR3 is 14 residues long. The V and J ends lost 3 bases and 0 bases, in that order; junction bases with no gene match: 2. In germline, CDR1 is KGHSH, CDR2 LQKENI.

This clone was found many times. This chain connects TRBV2 to TRBJ2-4, with D perhaps matching TRBD1 or TRBD2 (6 bases each). Germline CDR1 reads SNHLY; CDR2 reads FYNNEI. CDR3 length: 14 amino acids. The V end lost 4 bases, the J end lost 2 bases, and 9 bases lay between the germline ends. This CDR3 reads CASSAGAPKNIQYF. The CDR3 DNA reads TGTGCCAGCAGTGCGGGGGCCCCCAAAAACATTCAGTACTTC.

This clone was detected only once. This sequence joins TRBV13 and TRBJ2-5; D may be TRBD1 or TRBD2 (6 bases each). The CDR3 runs to 14 residues. CDR1 and CDR2 from the germline V gene are PRHDT and FYEKMQ (reference sequence). V gave up 5 bases and J gave up 6 bases, with 16 bases separating them. The CDR3 region is CASSALRGGKTQYF. The DNA of the CDR3 is TGTGCCAGCAGCGCGCTCCGAGGGGGGAAGACCCAGTACTTC.

This chain joins TRBV4-3 and TRBJ1-4, with 7 bases that match TRBD1. This CDR3 is built from 16 residues. The V gene end was trimmed by 1 base and the J gene end by 5 bases; junction bases not matched to a gene: 7. Germline CDR1 reads LGHNA; CDR2 reads YSLEER. This chain's CDR3 is CASSQAQQGWNEKLFF. The CDR3 DNA reads as TGCGCCAGCAGCCAAGCCCAACAGGGGTGGAATGAAAAACTGTTTTTT.

The chain employs TRBV7-8 and TRBJ2-7, with 12 bases identical to TRBD2. Looked up from germline, CDR1 is SGHVS and CDR2 is FQNEAQ. The trim removed 2 bases at V and 3 bases at J, leaving 2 bases unmatched. CDR3 length: 15 residues. DNA for the CDR3: TGTGCCAGCAGCTTAACTAGCGGGGGGAACTACGAGCAGTACTTC. Its protein product is CASSLTSGGNYEQYF.

The rearrangement links TRBV27 to TRBJ1-6; D possibly corresponds to TRBD1 (6 bases). The germline CDR1 and CDR2 sequences are MNHEY and SMNVEV (reference sequence). The V end was cut by 1 base, the J end by 7 bases, with 20 bases between. The CDR3 length is 18 residues. The CDR3, as DNA: TGTGCCAGCAGTTTATATCCAGCCCAGGGGTCTTTCAATTCACCCCTCCACTTT. The encoded protein is CASSLYPAQGSFNSPLHF.

In this sample, this clone turned up many times. The same CDR3 can be traced to other DNA sequences in this sample. This chain connects TRBV9 to TRBJ2-5, with a weak D call TRBD1 (6 bases). The CDR3 has 14 amino acids. Trimming stripped 0 bases from V and 0 bases from J, with 6 bases between. Germline CDR1 reads SGDLS; CDR2 reads YYNGEE. CDR3 sequence: CASSVGGHQETQYF. The CDR3 DNA sequence: TGTGCCAGCAGCGTAGGGGGGCACCAAGAGACCCAGTACTTC.

V gene TRBV28 combines with J gene TRBJ1-2; D not resolved. Germline assignment: CDR1 MDHEN and CDR2 SYDVKM. The CDR3 is 12 residues long. V lost 8 bases to trimming and J lost 0 bases, with 7 bases between them. The CDR3 sequence: CASVGANYGYTF. As DNA, the CDR3 is TGTGCCAGCGTCGGGGCTAACTATGGCTACACCTTC.

The table lists this clone with many counts. The CDR3 nucleotides are TGTGCCAGCACCGTGGAACAGGGTGTGCAGTTCTTC. The encoded protein is CASTVEQGVQFF. The chain employs TRBV11-2 and TRBJ2-1; tentative D call: TRBD1 (6 bases). The length of the CDR3 is 12 residues. Per the germline V gene, CDR1 is SGHAT and CDR2 is FQNNGV. V was shortened by 7 bases and J by 12 bases, with 16 bases between the two germline ends.

The sample holds many counts of this clone. CDR3 DNA: TGCGCCAGCAGTCCCCTTAGGAGGGCGTATGGCTACACCTTC. Its translation is CASSPLRRAYGYTF. V and J are TRBV23-1 and TRBJ1-2; D is undetermined. TRBV23-1 is identified as an open reading frame with a role that is uncertain. There are 14 residues in the CDR3. Trimming took off 4 bases at V and 5 bases at J, with 14 bases between the two ends.

This clone turned up a few times. The CDR3 coding sequence is TGTGCCAGCAGCCCCCCTACAGTTGCAGGAGGCAATCAGCCCCAGCATTTT. Translating gives CASSPPTVAGGNQPQHF. This rearrangement joins TRBV16 to TRBJ1-5; D is undetermined. This CDR3 comprises 17 residues. V gave up 4 bases and J gave up 2 bases, with 18 bases separating them. Germline V gives CDR1 KGHSY, CDR2 FQNENV.

Concerning this clone: The sample contains more than one DNA sequence encoding this CDR3. The V gene is TRBV5-6, the J gene TRBJ2-5; 7 bases line up with TRBD1. The V gene end was trimmed by 3 bases and the J gene end by 2 bases; junction bases not matched to a gene: 1. This CDR3 is 13 amino acids long. Germline assignment: CDR1 SGHDT and CDR2 YYEEEE. The CDR3 region is CASSWTGQETQYF. Here the CDR3 DNA reads TGTGCCAGCAGCTGGACAGGACAAGAGACCCAGTACTTC.

This clone showed up just a few times. The CDR3 sequence is CASSDRGQNTEAFF. CDR3 bases: TGTGCCAGCAGCGACAGGGGACAGAACACTGAAGCTTTCTTT. This rearrangement joins TRBV6-5 to TRBJ1-1, with TRBD1 matching 8 bases. The CDR3 has 14 amino acids. CDR1 MNHEY and CDR2 SVGAGI come from the germline V gene. The V segment lost 6 bases and the J segment 1 base; nucleotides outside the gene matches: 4.

In this sample, this clone turned up a few times. V and J are TRBV5-1 and TRBJ2-5; no reliable D call. Trimming left V 5 bases short and J 2 bases short, with 10 bases between. The CDR3 is made up of 13 amino acids. Germline V lookup: CDR1 SGHRS, CDR2 YFSETQ. In DNA form, the CDR3 reads TGCGCCAGCAGATCGGGCTTTCAAGAGACCCAGTACTTC. Encoded protein: CASRSGFQETQYF.

This clone was picked up one time. The chain couples TRBV7-2 to TRBJ1-1, with D possibly TRBD1 on 5 matching bases. V was pared by 2 bases and J by 4 bases, with 11 bases between. Germline V gives CDR1 SGHTA, CDR2 FQGNSA. The CDR3 is 14 residues long. CDR3 DNA sequence: TGTGCCAGCAGCTTAAACGCGGGGGGCACTGAAGCTTTCTTT. This gives the protein CASSLNAGGTEAFF.

This clone was counted only a few times. CDR3 protein: CASSFTPHYHQETQYF. CDR3 sequence (DNA): TGTGCCAGCAGCTTTACCCCCCACTACCATCAAGAGACCCAGTACTTC. V gene TRBV7-9 combines with J gene TRBJ2-5; D remains unclear. V lost 3 bases and J 2 bases, leaving 16 bases between the germline ends. The CDR3 consists of 16 residues. CDR1 and CDR2 from the germline V gene are SEHNR and FQNEAQ (reference sequence).

The sample holds a few counts of this clone. Within the sample, other DNA sequences also encode this same CDR3. This rearrangement joins TRBV29-1 to TRBJ1-2; unclear D gene. This CDR3 has 12 amino acids. In germline, CDR1 is SQVTM, CDR2 ANQGSEA. V lost 1 base and J lost 7, with 10 bases in between. The CDR3 DNA is TGCAGCGTTGAAGGAGGTGGTGGTGGCTACACCTTC. Amino acid sequence: CSVEGGGGGYTF.

This clone was counted between two and nine times. The chain has TRBV25-1 and TRBJ1-5; tentative D call: TRBD1 (5 bases). The CDR3 loop spans 15 amino acids. Per germline, CDR1 MGHDK and CDR2 SYGVNS. Trimming removed 4 bases from V and 4 bases from J, with 14 bases in between. The CDR3 here is CASSAAGPPNQPQHF. The CDR3 DNA sequence: TGTGCCAGCAGTGCCGCGGGACCGCCTAATCAGCCCCAGCATTTT. Based on the CDR3 plus reference TRBV25-1 and TRBJ1-5, the full variable domain is EADIYQTPRYLVIGTGKKITLECSQTMGHDKMYWYQQDPGMELHLIHYSYGVNSTEKGDLSSESTVSRIRTEHFPLTLESARPSHTSQYLCASSAAGPPNQPQHFGDGTRLSIL.

This clone has at least ten counts. A junction boundary mismatches the germline segment, possibly from a read error. The V call is TRBV18, the J call TRBJ2-3; tentatively, D is TRBD1 (5 bases). This CDR3 has 13 amino acids. Germline CDR1 is KGHSH and CDR2 is LQKENI. The CDR3 reads CASSPLPDTDTVF. In nucleotides, the CDR3 is TGTGCCAGCTCGCCCCTCCCGGACACAGATACGGTTTTT.

As for this clone: The junction differs from germline at one of its ends, possibly a read error. The genes are TRBV7-7 and TRBJ2-3; TRBD2 agrees at 10 bases. The CDR3 extends over 16 amino acids. In germline, CDR1 is SSHAT, CDR2 FNYEAQ (reference sequence). CDR3 in DNA: TGTGCTAGCAGCCAGAGACTAGCGGGTAGCACAGATACGCAGTATTTT. It is translated as CASSQRLAGSTDTQYF.

This clone came up many times. The chain joins TRBV23-1 to TRBJ2-7; D gene ambiguous. TRBV23-1 is treated as an ORF (open reading frame) with a function not yet certain. The CDR3 extends over 9 amino acids. The V end lost 7 bases, the J end lost 7 bases, and 5 bases lay between the germline ends. The CDR3: CASKQEQYF. The CDR3 DNA reads as TGCGCCAGCAAACAGGAGCAGTACTTC.

There are a few counts of this clone. The chain carries TRBV11-3 and TRBJ2-1; D might be TRBD1 (6 bases). The V gene lost 0 bases and the J gene lost 9 bases, with 15 bases spanning the gap. Germline V gene data show CDR1 as SGHNT and CDR2 as YENEEA. The CDR3 length is 15 residues. The CDR3 region has the DNA TGTGCCAGCAGCTTAGATCTACAGGGAGTGGGTGAGCAGTTCTTC. Protein sequence: CASSLDLQGVGEQFF.

The chain recombines TRBV28 with TRBJ2-5; D unresolved. This CDR3 spans 12 amino acids. Trimming took off 6 bases at V and 0 bases at J, with 5 bases between the two ends. The V gene's germline CDR1 is MDHEN and CDR2 SYDVKM. CDR3 bases: TGTGCCAGCAGGGGGTACCAAGAGACCCAGTACTTC. Its translation is CASRGYQETQYF.

This clone was seen a few times. The J gene is TRBJ2-7, the V gene TRBV6-6; perhaps TRBD1 as D (7 bases). The CDR3 runs to 14 residues. Germline CDR1 and CDR2: MNHNY and SVGAGI (reference sequence). Trimming cost V 6 bases and J 0 bases, with 12 bases left between them. The CDR3, as DNA: TGTGCCAGCAGCCAGGGGGGTCGCTCCTACGAGCAGTACTTC. Its translation: CASSQGGRSYEQYF.

This clone appeared a few times. The chain has TRBV29-1 and TRBJ2-1; 7 nucleotides match TRBD2. This CDR3 spans 14 amino acids. The germline gives CDR1 SQVTM, CDR2 ANQGSEA. The V and J ends lost 4 bases and 4 bases, in that order; junction bases with no gene match: 7. The CDR3 nucleotides are TGCAGCGTTGTACCAGCGGGGAAGTACAATGAGCAGTTCTTC. It specifies CSVVPAGKYNEQFF.

The chain couples TRBV5-6 to TRBJ2-3; the D is unclear. V dropped 4 bases and J dropped 9 bases, with 24 bases sitting between them. Looked up from germline, CDR1 is SGHDT and CDR2 is YYEEEE. The CDR3 loop spans 16 amino acids. The DNA of the CDR3 is TGTGCCAGCAGCCATGACCGGGCCCCCCAAGGAGCGACGCAGTATTTT. Translated, it gives CASSHDRAPQGATQYF.

As DNA, the CDR3 is TGTGCCAGCAGCTTTGTCGGGACAGGCAACGACGAGCAGTACTTC. Protein: CASSFVGTGNDEQYF. The V call is TRBV7-9, the J call TRBJ2-7, with 8 bases fitting TRBD1. Per the germline V gene, CDR1 is SEHNR and CDR2 is FQNEAQ (reference sequence). The CDR3 has 15 residues. V lost 3 bases, J lost 5 bases, and 9 bases stayed unmatched.

This clone was counted only a few times. The J gene is TRBJ2-3, the V gene TRBV5-1, with TRBD2 identical over 15 bases. The CDR3 length is 16 residues. After removal of 3 bases from V and 4 bases from J, the junction contained 3 bases not matched to a gene. From germline, CDR1 is SGHRS and CDR2 YFSETQ. As DNA, the CDR3 is TGCGCCAGCAGCTGGGGACTAGCGGGGGGTTCAGATACGCAGTATTTT. Translation gives CASSWGLAGGSDTQYF.

The chain carries TRBV9 and TRBJ2-3; 16 bases are shared with TRBD2. The CDR3 totals 17 residues. Trimming removed 3 bases from V and 5 bases from J; junction bases left unmatched: 6. Looked up from germline, CDR1 is SGDLS and CDR2 is YYNGEE. CDR3 coding DNA: TGTGCCAGCAGCGAGCCCGGGACTAGCGGGGGGGTAGATACGCAGTATTTT. This gives the protein CASSEPGTSGGVDTQYF.